Detailed here is one T cell receptor (beta chain). These data come from a study of blood T cell repertoires in COVID-19. On the study more broadly: Samples of COVID-19 (acute and convalescent) were obtained from the United States, Italy and Spain. The analysed material was cDNA or gDNA that came from T cells, B-cell-depleted T cells, or PBMCs.

As handled by the study authors: Quantification of nucleated cells was approximated via reference gene primer amplification. The table came from immunoSEQ multiplex PCR; TCRdb's copy has only in-frame clones and leaves some out. The V and J calls and clone size were taken over from that table, and D and trimming were inferred from the DNA. The table lists more than 250,000 clones, over 75% of them singletons, with 1% in the top ten. The germline V gene has CDR1 SGHNT and CDR2 YENEEA. The germline V and J ends were trimmed by 1 base and 8 bases, with 6 bases remaining between them. This CDR3 contains 12 residues.

The V gene is TRBV11-3, the J gene TRBJ2-1; D unclear. Sequenced input: peripheral blood. The clonotype was recovered from a man aged 45 to 65 with active or convalescent COVID-19. The CDR3 DNA is TGTGCCAGCAGCTTAGGTCGCGATGAGCAGTTCTTC. This sequence encodes CASSLGRDEQFF.